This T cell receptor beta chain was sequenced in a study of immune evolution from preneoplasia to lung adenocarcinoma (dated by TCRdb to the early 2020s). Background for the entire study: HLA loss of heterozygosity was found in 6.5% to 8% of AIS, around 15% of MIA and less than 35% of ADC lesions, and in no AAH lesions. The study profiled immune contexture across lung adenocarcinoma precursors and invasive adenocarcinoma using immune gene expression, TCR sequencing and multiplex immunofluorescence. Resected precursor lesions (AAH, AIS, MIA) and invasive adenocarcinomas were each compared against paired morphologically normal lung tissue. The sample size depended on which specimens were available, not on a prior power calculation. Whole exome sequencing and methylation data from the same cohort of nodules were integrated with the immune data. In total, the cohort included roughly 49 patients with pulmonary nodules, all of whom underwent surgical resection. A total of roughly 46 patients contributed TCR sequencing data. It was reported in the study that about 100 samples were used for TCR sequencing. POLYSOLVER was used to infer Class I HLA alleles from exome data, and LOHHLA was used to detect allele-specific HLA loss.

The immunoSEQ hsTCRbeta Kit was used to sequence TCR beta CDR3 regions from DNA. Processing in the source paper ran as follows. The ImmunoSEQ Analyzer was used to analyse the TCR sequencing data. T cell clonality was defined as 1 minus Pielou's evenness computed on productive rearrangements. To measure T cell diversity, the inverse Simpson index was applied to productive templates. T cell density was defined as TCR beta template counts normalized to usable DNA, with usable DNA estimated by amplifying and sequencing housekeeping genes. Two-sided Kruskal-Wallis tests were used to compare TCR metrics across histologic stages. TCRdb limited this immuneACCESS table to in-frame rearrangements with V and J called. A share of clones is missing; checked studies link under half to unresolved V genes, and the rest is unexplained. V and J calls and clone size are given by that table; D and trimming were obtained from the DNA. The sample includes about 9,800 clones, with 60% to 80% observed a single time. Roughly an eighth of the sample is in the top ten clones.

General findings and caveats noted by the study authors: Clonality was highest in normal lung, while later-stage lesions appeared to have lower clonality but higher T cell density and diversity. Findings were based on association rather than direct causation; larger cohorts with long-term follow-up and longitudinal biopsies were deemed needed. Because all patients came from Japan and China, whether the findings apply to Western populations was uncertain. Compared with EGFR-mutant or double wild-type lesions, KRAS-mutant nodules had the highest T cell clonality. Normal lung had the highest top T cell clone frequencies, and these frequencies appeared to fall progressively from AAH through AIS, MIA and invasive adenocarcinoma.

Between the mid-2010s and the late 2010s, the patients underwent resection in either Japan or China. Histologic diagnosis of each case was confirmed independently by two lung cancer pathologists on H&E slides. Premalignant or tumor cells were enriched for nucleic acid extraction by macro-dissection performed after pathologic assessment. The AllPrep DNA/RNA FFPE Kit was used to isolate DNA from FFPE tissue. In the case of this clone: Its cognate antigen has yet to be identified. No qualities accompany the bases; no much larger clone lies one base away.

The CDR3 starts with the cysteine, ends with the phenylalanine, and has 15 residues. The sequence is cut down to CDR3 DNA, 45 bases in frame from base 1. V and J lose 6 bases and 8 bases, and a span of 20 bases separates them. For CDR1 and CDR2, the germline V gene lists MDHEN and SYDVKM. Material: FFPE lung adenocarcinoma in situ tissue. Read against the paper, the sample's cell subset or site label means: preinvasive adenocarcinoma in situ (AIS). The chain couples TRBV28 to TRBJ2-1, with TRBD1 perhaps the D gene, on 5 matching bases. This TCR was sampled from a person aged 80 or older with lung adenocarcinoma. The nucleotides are TGTGCCAGCAGAGTTTTCGTGACAGCAGGCGATGAGCAGTTCTTC. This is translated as CASRVFVTAGDEQFF.